These T cell receptor beta chains were read from a single sample in a study of T-cell reconstitution after alpha-beta-depleted transplantation in children. Via MiXCR, TCRdb re-called the PCR reads, giving one row per CDR3 protein. The data contain approximately 800,000 distinct CDR3 sequences, around 15% of them seen just once; the ten biggest clones take up roughly 4.8%. The sample in question was PBMCs, mostly from graft donor cells, obtained 360 days after TCRalphabeta/CD19-depleted stem cell transplant. The receptors stem from a male patient between 5 and 17 years old who had a stem cell transplant for acute lymphoblastic leukemia, so the T cells may come from the graft donor. CDR3s include the opening cysteine and the closing phenylalanine or tryptophan. Each record gives: J gene, clone size, V gene, CDR3 length, D gene, CDR3 protein, CDR3 DNA. The D gene is left open where the match is weak. Expanded clones get a size class; other rows say once, few or many, or leave the size out.

J: TRBJ2-3; size: many; V: TRBV5-1; length: 14; D: NA; CDR3: CASSLVGNTDTQYF; DNA: TGCGCCAGCAGCTTGGTTGGAAACACAGATACGCAGTATTTT
J: TRBJ2-6; size: few; V: TRBV7-2; length: 17; D: TRBD1; CDR3: CASSLVGQGTGANVLTF; DNA: TGTGCCAGCAGCTTAGTTGGACAGGGTACCGGGGCCAACGTCCTGACTTTC
J: TRBJ1-1; size: many; V: TRBV11-2; length: 17; D: NA; CDR3: CASSLEGLGGGTAEAFF; DNA: TGTGCCAGCAGCTTAGAAGGATTGGGAGGCGGGACGGCTGAAGCTTTCTTT
J: TRBJ2-1; size: NA; V: TRBV20-1; length: 15; D: TRBD2; CDR3: CSAKRLAGAHNEQFF; DNA: TGCAGTGCTAAGCGACTAGCGGGAGCCCACAATGAGCAGTTCTTC
J: TRBJ2-3; size: many; V: TRBV6-1; length: 14; D: TRBD1; CDR3: CASGTGTSTDTQYF; DNA: TGTGCCAGTGGGACAGGAACTAGCACAGATACGCAGTATTTT
J: TRBJ2-7; size: few; V: TRBV10-3; length: 15; D: TRBD1; CDR3: CAISEMPGGKLEQYF; DNA: TGTGCCATCAGTGAAATGCCAGGGGGCAAATTAGAGCAGTACTTC
J: TRBJ1-2; size: few; V: TRBV29-1; length: 14; D: TRBD1; CDR3: CSVVGQMINYGYTF; DNA: TGCAGCGTTGTGGGACAGATGATTAACTATGGCTACACCTTC
J: TRBJ2-5; size: NA; V: TRBV4-1; length: 15; D: TRBD1; CDR3: CASSPFGQGQETQYF; DNA: TGCGCCAGCAGCCCCTTTGGACAGGGGCAAGAGACCCAGTACTTC
J: TRBJ1-1; size: NA; V: TRBV15; length: 16; D: NA; CDR3: CATSREAARMNTEAFF; DNA: TGTGCCACCAGCAGAGAGGCCGCCAGGATGAACACTGAAGCTTTCTTT
J: TRBJ2-2; size: few; V: TRBV11-2; length: 17; D: TRBD2; CDR3: CASSGGLAGDFIGELFF; DNA: TGTGCCAGCAGCGGGGGACTAGCGGGAGATTTTATCGGGGAGCTGTTTTTT
J: TRBJ2-3; size: few; V: TRBV5-6; length: 15; D: NA; CDR3: CASSLESRSTDTQYF; DNA: TGTGCCAGCAGCTTGGAAAGCAGAAGCACAGATACGCAGTATTTT
J: TRBJ2-3; size: NA; V: TRBV27; length: 16; D: NA; CDR3: CASSFQTGFSTDTQYF; DNA: TGTGCCAGCAGTTTCCAAACCGGGTTCAGCACAGATACGCAGTATTTT
J: TRBJ2-7; size: few; V: TRBV7-2; length: 13; D: NA; CDR3: CASSPPSEYEQYF; DNA: TGTGCCAGCAGCCCGCCGAGTGAGTACGAGCAGTACTTC
J: TRBJ1-4; size: many; V: TRBV27; length: 15; D: NA; CDR3: CASSSWGAGGEKLFF; DNA: TGTGCCAGCAGTTCTTGGGGGGCAGGAGGTGAAAAACTGTTTTTT
J: TRBJ2-3; size: NA; V: TRBV6-2/TRBV6-3; length: 16; D: TRBD1; CDR3: CASGSYRGRDTDTQYF; DNA: TGTGCCAGCGGTTCCTACAGGGGTAGGGACACAGATACGCAGTATTTT
J: TRBJ2-2; size: NA; V: TRBV5-6; length: 16; D: NA; CDR3: CASSLVGGTNTGELFF; DNA: TGTGCCAGCAGCTTGGTCGGGGGCACGAACACCGGGGAGCTGTTTTTT
J: TRBJ1-1; size: NA; V: TRBV5-1; length: 16; D: NA; CDR3: CASSLFAGGVNTEAFF; DNA: TGCGCCAGCAGCTTGTTCGCAGGAGGAGTTAACACTGAAGCTTTCTTT
J: TRBJ2-1; size: few; V: TRBV5-1; length: 15; D: TRBD2; CDR3: CASSSYLAGVSEQFF; DNA: TGCGCCAGCAGCTCTTATCTAGCGGGAGTAAGTGAGCAGTTCTTC
J: TRBJ2-3; size: NA; V: TRBV10-1; length: 14; D: TRBD1; CDR3: CASGTGQRADTQYF; DNA: TGCGCCAGCGGAACGGGACAGAGGGCAGATACGCAGTATTTT
J: TRBJ2-3; size: NA; V: TRBV20-1; length: 15; D: TRBD2; CDR3: CSARSLAGVRDTQYF; DNA: TGCAGTGCTAGATCCCTAGCGGGAGTGAGGGATACGCAGTATTTT
J: TRBJ2-1; size: NA; V: TRBV5-6; length: 17; D: NA; CDR3: CASSLVRGLSSYNEQFF; DNA: TGTGCCAGCAGCTTGGTACGGGGCTTGAGCTCCTACAATGAGCAGTTCTTC
J: TRBJ2-7; size: NA; V: TRBV29-1; length: 15; D: NA; CDR3: CSVEEIADTTYEQYF; DNA: TGCAGCGTTGAAGAGATAGCGGATACCACCTACGAGCAGTACTTC
J: TRBJ2-7; size: NA; V: TRBV27; length: 13; D: NA; CDR3: CASSNRGAYEQYF; DNA: TGTGCCAGCAGTAATCGGGGAGCCTACGAGCAGTACTTC
J: TRBJ2-3; size: NA; V: TRBV20-1; length: 15; D: TRBD2; CDR3: CSAFPGLLSTDTQYF; DNA: TGCAGTGCTTTTCCGGGACTACTGTCGACAGATACGCAGTATTTT
J: TRBJ1-5; size: NA; V: TRBV2; length: 16; D: NA; CDR3: CASSEGGARSNQPQHF; DNA: TGTGCCAGCAGTGAAGGGGGGGCGCGAAGCAATCAGCCCCAGCATTTT
J: TRBJ2-1; size: NA; V: TRBV7-9; length: 12; D: NA; CDR3: CASRPIALEQFF; DNA: TGTGCCAGCAGACCCATCGCACTTGAGCAGTTCTTC
J: TRBJ2-5; size: few; V: TRBV19; length: 14; D: NA; CDR3: CASTRRGGTETQYF; DNA: TGTGCCAGTACCCGGAGGGGGGGCACAGAGACCCAGTACTTC
J: TRBJ2-1; size: few; V: TRBV7-7; length: 16; D: TRBD2; CDR3: CASSLSERGPYNEQFF; DNA: TGTGCCAGCAGCTTATCGGAGCGGGGCCCCTACAATGAGCAGTTCTTC
J: TRBJ2-2; size: NA; V: TRBV12-3/TRBV12-4; length: 16; D: TRBD1; CDR3: CASSPGTGGNTGELFF; DNA: TGTGCCAGCAGCCCCGGGACAGGGGGTAACACCGGGGAGCTGTTTTTT
J: TRBJ2-1; size: NA; V: TRBV9; length: 16; D: TRBD2; CDR3: CASSASSGTLYNEQFF; DNA: TGTGCCAGCAGCGCGAGTAGCGGGACCCTCTACAATGAGCAGTTCTTC
J: TRBJ2-1; size: many; V: TRBV2; length: 15; D: TRBD2; CDR3: CASSGRTSRNNEQFF; DNA: TGTGCCAGCAGTGGACGGACTAGCCGAAACAATGAGCAGTTCTTC
J: TRBJ2-6; size: NA; V: TRBV29-1; length: 15; D: TRBD1; CDR3: CSAGQGSSGANVLTF; DNA: TGCAGCGCGGGACAGGGGAGCTCTGGGGCCAACGTCCTGACTTTC
J: TRBJ2-7; size: few; V: TRBV11-3; length: 14; D: NA; CDR3: CASSLGAHGYEQYF; DNA: TGTGCCAGCAGCTTAGGGGCACACGGCTACGAGCAGTACTTC
J: TRBJ2-7; size: few; V: TRBV20-1; length: 15; D: TRBD2; CDR3: CSARDGAGGLYEQYF; DNA: TGCAGTGCTAGAGACGGTGCGGGAGGATTGTACGAGCAGTACTTC
J: TRBJ1-1; size: NA; V: TRBV18; length: 13; D: TRBD1; CDR3: CASSRNRDSEAFF; DNA: TGTGCCAGCTCTCGAAACCGGGACAGTGAAGCTTTCTTT
J: TRBJ2-1; size: few; V: TRBV9; length: 17; D: TRBD1; CDR3: CASSVLGTGGLMNEQFF; DNA: TGTGCCAGCAGCGTTCTCGGGACAGGGGGCTTGATGAATGAGCAGTTCTTC
J: TRBJ1-2; size: NA; V: TRBV27; length: 16; D: NA; CDR3: CASSLLVPAGKHGYTF; DNA: TGTGCCAGCAGTTTATTGGTTCCCGCAGGGAAACATGGCTACACCTTC
J: TRBJ2-3; size: few; V: TRBV10-1; length: 17; D: NA; CDR3: CASSEYGDPFDPDTQYF; DNA: TGCGCCAGCAGTGAGTATGGGGACCCGTTTGACCCGGATACGCAGTATTTT
J: TRBJ2-7; size: once; V: TRBV4-2; length: 18; D: TRBD2; CDR3: CASSQDPGGGLALYEQYF; DNA: TGTGCCAGCAGCCAAGATCCAGGAGGCGGACTAGCCCTCTACGAGCAGTACTTC
J: TRBJ2-7; size: many; V: TRBV20-1; length: 13; D: NA; CDR3: CSARDRSTYEQYF; DNA: TGCAGTGCTAGAGATCGGTCAACCTACGAGCAGTACTTC
J: TRBJ2-5; size: few; V: TRBV27; length: 14; D: NA; CDR3: CASSLGRRYETQYF; DNA: TGTGCCAGCAGTTTGGGGAGAAGGTACGAGACCCAGTACTTC
J: TRBJ2-7; size: NA; V: TRBV13; length: 16; D: NA; CDR3: CASSSRRVSPPYEQYF; DNA: TGTGCCAGCAGCTCGCGCAGGGTCAGTCCACCCTACGAGCAGTACTTC
J: TRBJ2-2; size: few; V: TRBV20-1; length: 15; D: NA; CDR3: CSAIRAAENTGELFF; DNA: TGCAGTGCCATAAGGGCAGCCGAGAACACCGGGGAGCTGTTTTTT
J: TRBJ2-2; size: NA; V: TRBV20-1; length: 16; D: NA; CDR3: CSARDGRLSNTGELFF; DNA: TGCAGTGCTAGAGATGGGAGACTCTCGAACACCGGGGAGCTGTTTTTT
J: TRBJ1-3; size: NA; V: TRBV5-5; length: 15; D: NA; CDR3: CASSQLWSSGNTIYF; DNA: TGTGCCAGCAGCCAACTCTGGAGCTCTGGAAACACCATATATTTT
J: TRBJ2-7; size: few; V: TRBV6-5; length: 14; D: TRBD2; CDR3: CASKRTSGRYEQYF; DNA: TGTGCCAGCAAAAGGACTAGCGGTCGCTACGAGCAGTACTTC
J: TRBJ2-7; size: few; V: TRBV4-1; length: 13; D: NA; CDR3: CASSHYLLDEQYF; DNA: TGCGCCAGCAGCCATTACCTCCTCGACGAGCAGTACTTC
J: TRBJ2-1; size: NA; V: TRBV12-3/TRBV12-4; length: 18; D: NA; CDR3: CASQWGGTGYTSYNEQFF; DNA: TGTGCCAGCCAATGGGGGGGGACAGGATATACCTCCTACAATGAGCAGTTCTTC
J: TRBJ2-7; size: NA; V: TRBV27; length: 14; D: NA; CDR3: CASSRPGARGEQYF; DNA: TGTGCCAGCAGTCGCCCAGGGGCTCGTGGGGAGCAGTACTTC
J: TRBJ2-5; size: NA; V: TRBV5-1; length: 15; D: NA; CDR3: CASSLAGVWVWTQYF; DNA: TGCGCCAGCAGCTTGGCTGGGGTTTGGGTTTGGACCCAGTACTTC
J: TRBJ2-6; size: few; V: TRBV5-1; length: 15; D: NA; CDR3: CASRFTVSGANVLTF; DNA: TGCGCCAGCAGATTCACAGTGTCTGGGGCCAACGTCCTGACTTTC
J: TRBJ2-5; size: NA; V: TRBV18; length: 12; D: NA; CDR3: CASSQGTETQYF; DNA: TGTGCCAGCTCACAGGGGACGGAGACCCAGTACTTC
J: TRBJ2-7; size: few; V: TRBV27; length: 14; D: NA; CDR3: CASSVEGLTYEQYF; DNA: TGTGCCAGCTCCGTTGAGGGGCTTACCTACGAGCAGTACTTC